The sequence of this T cell receptor (beta chain) was determined in a study of blood T cell repertoires in COVID-19. V lost 4 bases and J lost 5, with 15 bases in between. This CDR3 region has 15 residues. Germline V lookup: CDR1 SGHRS, CDR2 YFSETQ. As originally analysed: Estimation of nucleated cell counts relied on the amplification of reference gene primers. Here immunoSEQ multiplex PCR was the method, and the copy in TCRdb shows in-frame clones only, minus some. The V and J calls and clone size come from that table; D and trimming were worked out from the DNA. Of some 150,000 clones listed, more than 80% are singletons. The cohort comprised adults aged about 18 to 100 years residing in about two dozen US areas. The study counted Cohort 3 donors as recovered given two negative PCRs, clearance, or symptom resolution.

This clonotype was sampled from a man between 45 and 60 years old who had recovered from COVID-19. The sequenced material came from PBMCs or T cells enriched from blood (not recorded which). The chain is built from TRBV5-1 and TRBJ1-4; weak D call: TRBD1 (5 bases). This chain's CDR3 is CASSAQGGRNEKLFF. CDR3 DNA sequence: TGCGCCAGCAGCGCGCAGGGAGGAAGAAATGAAAAACTGTTTTTT.